These 16 T cell receptor beta chains came from one sample sequenced in a study of early T cells in non-severe SARS-CoV-2 infection. TCRdb independently ran MiXCR on the 5' RACE reads; one entry per CDR3 protein. The sample shows tens of thousands of distinct CDR3 sequences, over 10% of them seen only once. Material: whole blood. The receptors stem from an adult who was a healthcare worker with PCR-confirmed SARS-CoV-2 infection or an uninfected control (not recorded which).

This clonotype was counted many times. CDR3 protein: CASSDLRTSRKTQYF. The CDR3 DNA is TGTGCCAGCAGTGATTTAAGGACTAGTCGTAAGACCCAGTACTTC. This chain uses TRBV6-1 with TRBJ2-5; 7 nucleotides line up with TRBD2. V shed 3 bases and J 6 bases; nucleotides not matched to a gene: 10. The CDR3 spans 15 residues. Per germline, CDR1 MNHNS and CDR2 SASEGT.

The chain couples TRBV10-3 to TRBJ2-5; 10 bases line up with TRBD1. This CDR3 is built from 14 residues. The germline gives CDR1 ENHRY, CDR2 SYGVKD. The V segment lost 7 bases and the J segment 6 bases; nucleotides outside the gene matches: 8. The CDR3 spells CAITSDRGEKTQYF. CDR3 nucleotide sequence: TGTGCCATCACCTCGGACAGGGGGGAAAAGACCCAGTACTTC.

V gene TRBV4-3 combines with J gene TRBJ2-3; TRBD2 is a possible D gene (7 bases). V was pared by 1 base and J by 3 bases, with 14 bases between. Germline V lookup: CDR1 LGHNA, CDR2 YSLEER. CDR3 size: 16 residues. This CDR3 reads CASSQVRGRGTDTQYF. CDR3 nucleotides: TGCGCCAGCAGCCAAGTGCGGGGGCGGGGGACAGATACGCAGTATTTT.

This chain links TRBV10-3 with TRBJ1-1; D possibly corresponds to TRBD1 (5 bases). V was cut by 9 bases and J by 5 bases, with 13 bases left in between. The germline V gene has CDR1 ENHRY and CDR2 SYGVKD. CDR3 length: 12 amino acids. The CDR3 spells CAIGTWKTEAFF. CDR3 bases: TGTGCCATAGGGACGTGGAAGACTGAAGCTTTCTTT.

This clonotype came up many times. The chain uses TRBV13 and TRBJ1-6; a possible D gene is TRBD1 (6 bases). V lost 5 bases to trimming and J lost 6 bases, with 20 bases between them. The V gene's germline CDR1 is PRHDT and CDR2 FYEKMQ (reference sequence). The CDR3 runs 17 residues. The CDR3 sequence is CASSLTGGLGINSPLHF. The CDR3 nucleotides read TGTGCCAGCAGCCTCACCGGGGGCCTCGGAATTAATTCACCCCTCCACTTT.

The genes are TRBV20-1 and TRBJ2-2, with D perhaps TRBD1 (6 bases). Between the trimmed V and J ends, which lost 6 bases and 2 bases, there was a span of 16 bases. CDR1 is DFQATT, CDR2 SNEGSKA, per germline (reference sequence). This CDR3 comprises 15 residues. The DNA of the CDR3 is TGCAGTGCCCTAGGCAGGGGTGGTAACACCGGGGAGCTGTTTTTT. Protein: CSALGRGGNTGELFF.

Comments on this clonotype: A read error may explain this, as a much larger clone is one base away. Given the absence of the conserved phenylalanine or tryptophan at the CDR3 end, a read error is likely. The CDR3 coding sequence is TGTGCCAGCTCCCACCGGGACAAGTCCTACAATGAGCAGTTCTCC. Protein: CASSHRDKSYNEQFS. The J gene is TRBJ2-1, the V gene TRBV18, with D possibly matching TRBD1 (6 bases). The germline CDR1 and CDR2 sequences are KGHSH and LQKENI. The CDR3 totals 15 residues. Deletions cut 6 bases from V and 1 base from J, with 13 bases between.

This clonotype was observed at least ten times. This chain links TRBV6-5 with TRBJ2-5, with TRBD2 matching 8 bases. Germline V gene data show CDR1 as MNHEY and CDR2 as SVGAGI. The CDR3 is 14 residues long. The trim removed 8 bases at V and 5 bases at J, leaving 10 bases unmatched. In DNA form, the CDR3 reads TGTGCCAGCCTCGCGGCGGGGGGAGGGGAGACCCAGTACTTC. Residues: CASLAAGGGETQYF.

This clonotype was detected only a few times. The chain is built from TRBV30 and TRBJ2-5; no definite D call. Germline loops: CDR1 GTSNPN, CDR2 SVGIG (reference sequence). Between the trimmed V and J ends, which lost 3 bases and 1 base, there was a span of 3 bases. This CDR3 has 11 amino acids. This CDR3 is CAWSAQETQYF. CDR3 DNA: TGTGCCTGGAGCGCCCAAGAGACCCAGTACTTC.

This chain joins TRBV7-6 and TRBJ1-1; 7 bases fit TRBD1. The V gene's germline CDR1 is SGHVS and CDR2 FNYEAQ. With V trimmed by 4 bases and J by 6 bases, 5 bases remained unmatched. CDR3 size: 13 residues. The CDR3, as DNA: TGTGCCAGCAGCTACCGGACAGGAGCTGAAGCTTTCTTT. Protein: CASSYRTGAEAFF.

As regards this clonotype: Possible read error: a much larger clone is one base away. V usage is TRBV7-9 and J usage is TRBJ2-1, with 9 bases lining up with TRBD1. This CDR3 comprises 14 residues. Trimming took 7 bases from V and 4 from J; bases not matched to a gene: 5. Germline values: CDR1 SEHNR, CDR2 FQNEAQ (reference sequence). CDR3 residues: CASNRTGDYNEQFF. The CDR3 bases are TGTGCCAGCAACAGGACAGGGGATTACAATGAGCAGTTCTTC.

This chain joins TRBV6-1 and TRBJ2-7; TRBD1 matches at 8 bases. The CDR3 has 14 amino acids. Germline V gene sequence: CDR1 MNHNS, CDR2 SASEGT. With 4 bases clipped from V and 1 base from J, the junction kept 3 bases outside the gene matches. Here the CDR3 reads CASSAGTGSYEQYF. CDR3 DNA sequence: TGTGCCAGCAGTGCGGGGACAGGTTCCTACGAGCAGTACTTC.

Note on this clonotype: Relative to the germline gene, one junction end is altered; a read error may explain this. The chain carries TRBV7-7 and TRBJ2-5; D is unresolved. The CDR3 contains 14 residues. Per germline, CDR1 SSHAT and CDR2 FNYEAQ (reference sequence). The CDR3 protein is CASSSAIGEETQYF. The CDR3 DNA sequence: TGTGCTAGCAGCTCCGCGATAGGAGAAGAGACCCAGTACTTC.

This clonotype was observed at least ten times. The V gene is TRBV9, the J gene TRBJ2-2; D unresolved. Trimming left V 0 bases short and J 6 bases short, with 6 bases between. Germline V lookup: CDR1 SGDLS, CDR2 YYNGEE. The CDR3 consists of 13 residues. CDR3 residues: CASSVVGAGELFF. DNA of the CDR3: TGTGCCAGCAGCGTAGTCGGAGCCGGGGAGCTGTTTTTT.

The V and J genes are TRBV20-1 and TRBJ2-3; D call uncertain. V was clipped by 5 bases and J by 5 bases, with 14 bases between them. This CDR3 is built from 13 residues. Germline V gene data show CDR1 as DFQATT and CDR2 as SNEGSKA (reference sequence). The CDR3 DNA reads TGCAGTGCTTGGGCTTCGACTGGAGATACGCAGTATTTT. This codes for CSAWASTGDTQYF.

V and J are TRBV10-2 and TRBJ2-2, with 16 nucleotides matching TRBD2. V shed 8 bases, J shed 4 bases, and the junction held 10 bases outside the gene matches. The CDR3 runs 18 residues. Germline V CDR1 and CDR2: WSHSY, SAAADI. The CDR3 here is CASEGTSGGAVGTGELFF. Here the CDR3 DNA reads TGCGCCAGCGAAGGGACTAGCGGGGGGGCCGTCGGCACCGGGGAGCTGTTTTTT.